Below are 17 T cell receptor beta chains sequenced from a single sample in a study of T cells in Graves' hyperthyroidism and ophthalmopathy. RNA transcripts gave rise to amplified TCR beta CDR3 regions. HTBI primers were employed in a first-round RT-PCR of the TCR CDR3. TCRdb processed the multiplex PCR reads anew with MiXCR; each CDR3 protein has one entry. The sample consists of about 340,000 distinct CDR3 sequences, 15% to 20% of them appearing once. Sequenced input: blood. The receptors shown here come from a woman between 50 and 59 years old with Graves' hyperthyroidism.

The chain is built from TRBV4-1 and TRBJ2-7, with TRBD2 matching 9 bases. The germline CDR1 and CDR2 sequences are MGHRA and YSYEKL. The CDR3 has 15 residues. J gave up 1 base and V 4 bases, and 5 bases lay outside the gene matches. In DNA form, the CDR3 reads TGCGCCAGCAGCCCAGCGGGAGGATATTCCTACGAGCAGTACTTC. This gives the protein CASSPAGGYSYEQYF.

This clonotype was picked up a small number of times. The gene calls are TRBV20-1 and TRBJ2-1; TRBD1 agrees at 9 bases. The CDR3 spans 13 residues. CDR1 is DFQATT, CDR2 SNEGSKA, per germline (reference sequence). DNA for the CDR3: TGCAGCGGGCCGGGACAGGGAACACATGAGCAGTTCTTC. Its translation is CSGPGQGTHEQFF.

This clonotype was seen at least ten times. This chain connects TRBV28 to TRBJ2-5, with TRBD1 matching 7 bases. In germline, CDR1 is MDHEN, CDR2 SYDVKM. The CDR3 has 18 residues. The J segment lost 2 bases and the V segment lost 5 bases, leaving 17 bases of the junction unmatched. CDR3 region: CASSPEIPRGQKQETQYF. CDR3 DNA sequence: TGTGCCAGCAGTCCGGAAATACCAAGGGGACAGAAACAAGAGACCCAGTACTTC. The full variable domain, with the rest looked up from reference TRBV28 and TRBJ2-5, is DVKVTQSSRYLVKRTGEKVFLECVQDMDHENMFWYRQDPGLGLRLIYFSYDVKMKEKGDIPEGYSVSREKKERFSLILESASTNQTSMYLCASSPEIPRGQKQETQYFGPGTRLLVL.

This chain connects TRBV20-1 to TRBJ2-5, with TRBD1 matching 8 bases. CDR3 length: 14 residues. Losses at the gene ends were 3 bases for V and 4 bases for J; bases not matched to a gene: 7. The V gene's germline CDR1 is DFQATT and CDR2 SNEGSKA (reference sequence). The CDR3 nucleotides are TGCAGTGCTAGGGACAGGGCCGAGGGAGAGACCCAGTACTTC. It codes for CSARDRAEGETQYF.

The chain has TRBV5-6 and TRBJ2-3; D possibly matches TRBD1 or TRBD2 (5 bases each). The V gene's germline CDR1 is SGHDT and CDR2 YYEEEE. V lost 1 base and J lost 2, with 14 bases in between. This CDR3 contains 16 residues. This chain's CDR3 is CASSLLGVDFTDTQYF. The CDR3 bases are TGTGCCAGCAGCTTGCTGGGGGTTGACTTCACAGATACGCAGTATTTT.

This clonotype was seen only a few times. As DNA, the CDR3 is TGTGCCAGTAGTATAGGCGTCAGGGGCTTGGATGAGCAGTTCTTC. Protein product: CASSIGVRGLDEQFF. The gene calls are TRBV19 and TRBJ2-1, with D possibly being TRBD1 (6 bases). Germline V gives CDR1 LNHDA, CDR2 SQIVND (reference sequence). The CDR3 covers 15 residues. Trimming shortened V by 1 base and J by 8 bases, and 15 bases separated the two germline ends.

Ten or more counts support this clonotype. This sequence joins TRBV2 and TRBJ2-5; D not resolved. Trimming took off 8 bases at V and 4 bases at J, with 11 bases between the two ends. This CDR3 has 12 amino acids. Germline CDR1 is SNHLY and CDR2 is FYNNEI. DNA for the CDR3: TGTGCCAGCCTTTCGTGGGGAGAGACCCAGTACTTC. Protein product: CASLSWGETQYF.

Many counts were recorded for this clonotype. The chain combines TRBV28 with TRBJ1-1, with D tentatively TRBD1 (6 bases). V lost 2 bases, J lost 5 bases, and 12 bases lay in between. From germline, CDR1 is MDHEN and CDR2 SYDVKM. The CDR3 covers 14 residues. Written as DNA, the CDR3 is TGTGCCAGCAGTTTACCAGGGGAGGAAACTGAAGCTTTCTTT. It codes for CASSLPGEETEAFF.

This clonotype showed up just a few times. V and J are TRBV7-8 and TRBJ2-5, with 12 bases aligning to TRBD2. CDR1 is SGHVS, CDR2 FQNEAQ, per germline. V dropped 5 bases and J dropped 2; count of bases not matched to a gene: 6. The CDR3 extends over 16 amino acids. The CDR3 loop is CASSLELAGGQETQYF. The CDR3 DNA sequence: TGTGCCAGCAGCCTCGAGCTAGCGGGGGGGCAAGAGACCCAGTACTTC.

This clonotype was seen repeatedly, ten times or more. The chain links TRBV30 to TRBJ2-2; D perhaps matches TRBD2 (6 bases). From germline, CDR1 is GTSNPN and CDR2 SVGIG (reference sequence). The CDR3 runs to 14 residues. V was pared by 5 bases and J by 0 bases, with 10 bases between. The CDR3 coding sequence is TGTGCCTGGGACCCGGGGGCGAACACCGGGGAGCTGTTTTTT. Protein: CAWDPGANTGELFF.

This clonotype was recorded many times. The genes are TRBV4-1 and TRBJ1-2, with 8 positions matching TRBD1. With 0 bases clipped from V and 7 bases from J, the junction kept 7 bases outside the gene matches. CDR1 MGHRA and CDR2 YSYEKL come from the germline V gene. The CDR3 has 15 amino acids. The CDR3 is CASSQDTRGRGGYTF. The CDR3 DNA reads TGCGCCAGCAGCCAAGATACCAGGGGGCGTGGTGGCTACACCTTC.

At least ten counts were recorded for this clonotype. This chain links TRBV20-1 with TRBJ2-7, with 10 bases fitting TRBD2. The germline CDR1 and CDR2 sequences are DFQATT and SNEGSKA (reference sequence). The CDR3 consists of 15 residues. With V trimmed by 2 bases and J by 2 bases, 6 bases remained unmatched. The CDR3 DNA reads TGCAGTGCTAGAAACACCCTAGCGGGAGCCTACGAGCAGTACTTC. This sequence encodes CSARNTLAGAYEQYF.

This clonotype has a handful of counts. The CDR3 spells CASKEGLAGGRTGELFF. The DNA of the CDR3 is TGTGCCAGCAAAGAAGGACTAGCGGGAGGTAGGACCGGGGAGCTGTTTTTT. This chain uses TRBV2 with TRBJ2-2, with TRBD2 matching 14 bases. The CDR3 length is 17 residues. The V and J ends lost 7 bases and 5 bases, in that order; junction bases with no gene match: 9. CDR1 SNHLY and CDR2 FYNNEI come from the germline V gene. Combining the CDR3 with reference TRBV2 and TRBJ2-2 gives the whole variable domain EPEVTQTPSHQVTQMGQEVILRCVPISNHLYFYWYRQILGQKVEFLVSFYNNEISEKSEIFDDQFSVERPDGSNFTLKIRSTKLEDSAMYFCASKEGLAGGRTGELFFGEGSRLTVL.

The chain recombines TRBV2 with TRBJ1-4, with D perhaps TRBD1 (6 bases). V was trimmed by 8 bases and J by 6 bases, leaving 13 bases between them. The germline CDR1 and CDR2 sequences are SNHLY and FYNNEI. The CDR3 covers 13 residues. The CDR3 sequence is CASGWTEDEKLFF. CDR3 DNA: TGTGCCAGCGGCTGGACAGAAGATGAAAAACTGTTTTTT.

This clonotype has at least ten counts. V gene TRBV12-3 or TRBV12-4 combines with J gene TRBJ2-7, with D perhaps TRBD2 (5 bases). The CDR3 is made up of 13 amino acids. V was shortened by 3 bases and J by 1 base, with 7 bases between the two germline ends. In DNA form, the CDR3 reads TGTGCCAGCAGTTTGAGGGAATCCTACGAGCAGTACTTC. Translation: CASSLRESYEQYF.

This clonotype showed up many times. The J gene is TRBJ2-7, the V gene TRBV20-1, with 11 bases aligning to TRBD1. From germline, CDR1 is DFQATT and CDR2 SNEGSKA (reference sequence). J lost 1 base, V lost 6 bases, and 5 bases had no gene match. CDR3 length equals 14 residues. The CDR3 DNA reads as TGCAGTGCGCTGGGACAGGGGGGTTCCTACGAGCAGTACTTC. The encoded protein is CSALGQGGSYEQYF.

This clonotype was seen only a few times. The chain links TRBV9 to TRBJ1-4; D is possibly TRBD1 (5 bases). The V and J ends lost 4 bases and 8 bases respectively, with 18 bases between them. The CDR3 has 15 amino acids. Germline values: CDR1 SGDLS, CDR2 YYNGEE. CDR3 amino acids: CASSPRGGVGEKLFF. CDR3 sequence (DNA): TGTGCCAGCAGCCCGAGAGGAGGGGTTGGGGAAAAACTGTTTTTT. The full variable domain, completed using reference TRBV9 and TRBJ1-4, is DSGVTQTPKHLITATGQRVTLRCSPRSGDLSVYWYQQSLDQGLQFLIQYYNGEERAKGNILERFSAQQFPDLHSELNLSSLELGDSALYFCASSPRGGVGEKLFFGSGTQLSVL.